The 10 T cell receptor beta chains listed next were all sequenced from one sample in a study of T cells in Graves' hyperthyroidism and ophthalmopathy (dated by TCRdb to the late 2010s). Libraries were built with multiplex PCR. Sequencing used an Illumina HiSeq 2000. TCR beta CDR3 regions were amplified from RNA transcripts. For the first round of RT-PCR on the TCR CDR3, the HTBI primer set was used together with the Qiagen OneStep RT-PCR kit. TCRdb reran the public reads through fastp at Q25 and MiXCR, keeping productive beta chains. Rows matching on CDR3 protein sequence are summarized as one entry with the most common DNA and genes. The sample table records about 400,000 distinct CDR3 sequences; 15% to 18% of these occur just once. Over 12% of the sample lies in the top ten. Specimen: blood. These receptors all come from a woman aged 18-35 years with Graves' hyperthyroidism.

This clonotype was detected ten times or more. V gene TRBV11-2 combines with J gene TRBJ2-7; TRBD2 matches at 9 bases. The V and J ends lost 5 bases and 2 bases, in that order; junction bases with no gene match: 7. The CDR3 sequence is 15 residues long. CDR1 SGHAT and CDR2 FQNNGV come from the germline V gene. The CDR3 bases are TGTGCCAGCAGCCCCTCTAGCGGGGCAGCCTACGAGCAGTACTTC. This sequence encodes CASSPSSGAAYEQYF.

In this sample, this clonotype turned up many times. This chain joins TRBV2 and TRBJ2-5; D is perhaps TRBD1 or TRBD2 (6 bases each). CDR1 and CDR2 from the germline V gene are SNHLY and FYNNEI. Trimming took off 5 bases at V and 0 bases at J, with 13 bases between the two ends. This CDR3 is built from 15 residues. The DNA for the CDR3 is TGTGCCAGCAGTAGGGGGGATCTGTACCAAGAGACCCAGTACTTC. Translation: CASSRGDLYQETQYF.

For this clonotype: Being one base from a much bigger clone, this may be a read error. This chain joins TRBV10-3 and TRBJ2-7, with 10 bases aligning to TRBD1. Trimming took 4 bases from V and 5 from J; bases not matched to a gene: 8. The CDR3 spans 15 residues. Germline CDR1 reads ENHRY; CDR2 reads SYGVKD. The CDR3 spells CAISGPGQGPHEQYF. The CDR3 DNA sequence: TGTGCCATCAGTGGGCCGGGACAGGGGCCGCACGAGCAGTACTTC.

The rearrangement uses TRBV28 and TRBJ2-3; maybe TRBD1 (6 bases). This CDR3 comprises 14 residues. Trimming shortened V by 4 bases and J by 5 bases, and 13 bases separated the two germline ends. Germline lookup yields CDR1 MDHEN and CDR2 SYDVKM. This CDR3 reads CASSYPGQGDTQYF. DNA of the CDR3: TGTGCCAGCAGTTATCCGGGACAAGGAGATACGCAGTATTTT.

This clonotype was seen repeatedly, ten times or more. This chain uses TRBV6-2 or TRBV6-3 with TRBJ2-4; D is undetermined. The V gene lost 0 bases and the J gene lost 6 bases, with 9 bases spanning the gap. The CDR3 has 14 residues. Germline V gene data show CDR1 as MNHEY and CDR2 as SVGEGT. This CDR3 is CASSYSSRGNIQYF. The CDR3 DNA sequence: TGTGCCAGCAGTTACTCTTCTAGAGGAAACATTCAGTACTTC.

In this sample, this clonotype turned up many times. The chain carries TRBV27 and TRBJ2-4, with 8 bases that match TRBD2. This CDR3 comprises 15 residues. Per the germline V gene, CDR1 is MNHEY and CDR2 is SMNVEV (reference sequence). V was clipped by 8 bases and J by 0 bases; unmatched bases: 6. DNA of the CDR3: TGTGCCAGCGAATCGGGGGGGCTAGCCAAAAACATTCAGTACTTC. Translated, it gives CASESGGLAKNIQYF.

This clonotype has a count of ten or more. The chain has TRBV20-1 and TRBJ2-1, with TRBD2 matching 13 bases. The J segment lost 7 bases and the V segment lost 6 bases, leaving 6 bases of the junction unmatched. The CDR3 consists of 14 residues. Germline-derived CDR1 and CDR2 are DFQATT and SNEGSKA (reference sequence). CDR3 region: CSASRTSGGNEQFF. As DNA, the CDR3 is TGCAGTGCCTCAAGGACTAGCGGGGGTAATGAGCAGTTCTTC.

CDR3 sequence: CASSLGRVYGGYTF. In DNA form, the CDR3 reads TGTGCCAGCAGCCTCGGCAGGGTTTACGGTGGCTACACCTTC. The chain uses TRBV14 and TRBJ1-2; D perhaps matches TRBD1 (5 bases). Between the trimmed V and J ends, which lost 4 bases and 7 bases, there was a span of 16 bases. The CDR3 extends over 14 amino acids. Per the germline V gene, CDR1 is SGHDN and CDR2 is FVKESK.

The V gene is TRBV10-3, the J gene TRBJ2-7; D is unclear. The CDR3 has 13 amino acids. Germline V gives CDR1 ENHRY, CDR2 SYGVKD. V lost 8 bases, J lost 2 bases, and 13 bases lay in between. The CDR3 protein is CAILVAAPYEQYF. The DNA for the CDR3 is TGTGCCATCTTAGTTGCAGCGCCCTACGAGCAGTACTTC.

This clonotype came up many times. This sequence joins TRBV10-3 and TRBJ1-1, with unresolved D. Germline V gives CDR1 ENHRY, CDR2 SYGVKD. The CDR3 has 13 residues. Trimming removed 3 bases from V and 6 bases from J, with 11 bases in between. The CDR3 DNA follows: TGTGCCATCAGTGACCGGGGTTGGGCTGAAGCTTTCTTT. Its protein product is CAISDRGWAEAFF.